The clone carrying this T cell receptor beta chain was detected only once. Repertoires were generated with immunoSEQ multiplex PCR, while TCRdb's copy carries only in-frame clones and drops some. The sample holds fewer than 50,000 clones, about 90% seen once. This record belongs to a study of T cell changes during pregnancy in multiple sclerosis. The CDR3 runs 15 residues. The germline V gene has CDR1 LNHDA and CDR2 SQIVND (reference sequence). The V segment lost 4 bases and the J segment 5 bases; nucleotides outside the gene matches: 8. V gene TRBV19 combines with J gene TRBJ1-1; 9 bases align to TRBD1. This sample comprised CD4+ T cells from peripheral blood mononuclear cells, obtained in the second trimester of pregnancy. The receptor was derived from a female donor in good health, enrolled as a control in a pregnancy study. The CDR3 DNA sequence: TGTGCCAGTAGTAAAAACACAGGGGGCGGGACTGAAGCTTTCTTT. Protein product: CASSKNTGGGTEAFF.